Presented here are 31 T cell receptor beta chains from one specimen sequenced in a study of blood T cell repertoires in COVID-19. Libraries were prepared by immunoSEQ multiplex PCR; TCRdb keeps only in-frame clonotypes and omits some of them. This table holds 35,000 to 50,000 clones, roughly four fifths found once. The specimen was peripheral blood. The receptors originated from a woman aged 80 or over with acute or convalescent COVID-19.

V usage is TRBV18 and J usage is TRBJ1-4; no definite D call. The V and J ends lost 3 bases and 7 bases respectively, with 9 bases between them. CDR1 and CDR2 from the germline V gene are KGHSH and LQKENI. The CDR3 runs to 13 residues. The CDR3 loop reads CASSPLTGEKLFF. CDR3 DNA sequence: TGTGCCAGCTCACCGCTGACGGGTGAAAAACTGTTTTTT.

This clone turned up a few times. This chain joins TRBV6-6 and TRBJ2-2, with D tentatively TRBD1 (6 bases). Germline V gene lookup returns CDR1 MNHNY and CDR2 SVGAGI (reference sequence). The length of the CDR3 is 16 residues. V was shortened by 2 bases and J by 0 bases, with 10 bases between the two germline ends. The CDR3 DNA reads TGTGCCAGCAGTTACAACCAGGGGCCGAACACCGGGGAGCTGTTTTTT. Protein: CASSYNQGPNTGELFF.

The rearrangement links TRBV2 to TRBJ2-5; 9 positions match TRBD2. The CDR3 is made up of 17 amino acids. V gave up 5 bases and J gave up 4 bases; unmatched junction bases: 14. Germline V gene data show CDR1 as SNHLY and CDR2 as FYNNEI. The CDR3 loop reads CASSFTGTSMGGETQYF. CDR3 coding DNA: TGTGCCAGCAGTTTTACCGGGACTAGCATGGGCGGAGAGACCCAGTACTTC.

This chain uses TRBV12-3 or TRBV12-4 with TRBJ1-2; tentative D call: TRBD1 (5 bases). There are 11 residues in the CDR3. The V end lost 3 bases, the J end lost 9 bases, and 8 bases lay between the germline ends. CDR3 nucleotides: TGTGCCAGCAGTTTCGACAGCCGCTACACCTTC. Translated: CASSFDSRYTF.

This clone was found once. This chain connects TRBV9 to TRBJ1-2, with D perhaps TRBD1 (5 bases). In germline, CDR1 is SGDLS, CDR2 YYNGEE. Trimming removed 0 bases at V and 2 bases at J, with 11 bases between. The CDR3 has 15 amino acids. The CDR3 loop reads CASSVEQAANYGYTF. Here the CDR3 DNA reads TGTGCCAGCAGCGTAGAACAGGCAGCGAACTATGGCTACACCTTC.

The gene calls are TRBV7-2 and TRBJ2-4; D uncertain. The CDR3 length is 14 residues. The germline V gene has CDR1 SGHTA and CDR2 FQGNSA. The V end lost 1 base, the J end lost 2 bases, and 6 bases lay between the germline ends. The chain's CDR3 is CASSLDSTKNIQYF. The CDR3 nucleotides read TGTGCCAGCAGCTTAGATAGTACCAAAAACATTCAGTACTTC.

The chain couples TRBV4-2 to TRBJ1-1; D call uncertain. Germline V gene sequence: CDR1 LGHNA, CDR2 YNFKEQ. CDR3 size: 13 residues. The V gene lost 0 bases and the J gene lost 7 bases, with 9 bases spanning the gap. CDR3 loop: CASSQEFRGEAFF. The CDR3 DNA sequence: TGTGCCAGCAGCCAAGAGTTCCGGGGTGAAGCTTTCTTT.

This chain joins TRBV7-9 and TRBJ2-1; D is ambiguous. The CDR3 length is 12 residues. In germline, CDR1 is SEHNR, CDR2 FQNEAQ (reference sequence). The V end was cut by 7 bases, the J end by 7 bases, with 11 bases between. In DNA form, the CDR3 reads TGTGCCAGCACCCCTCTCGGGAATGAGCAGTTCTTC. Its protein is CASTPLGNEQFF. Drawing the rest from reference TRBV7-9 and TRBJ2-1, the complete variable domain is DTGVSQNPRHKITKRGQNVTFRCDPISEHNRLYWYRQTLGQGPEFLTYFQNEAQLEKSRLLSDRFSAERPKGSFSTLEIQRTEQGDSAMYLCASTPLGNEQFFGPGTRLTVL.

This clone has just one count. The genes are TRBV28 and TRBJ1-5, with D possibly matching TRBD1 (5 bases). Germline-derived CDR1 and CDR2 are MDHEN and SYDVKM. V was trimmed by 7 bases and J by 1 base, leaving 11 bases between them. This CDR3 is built from 14 residues. CDR3 sequence reads: CASNQGISNQPQHF. As DNA, the CDR3 is TGTGCCAGCAACCAGGGAATAAGCAATCAGCCCCAGCATTTT.

This clone appeared a few times. This chain connects TRBV5-6 to TRBJ1-1; 7 positions agree with TRBD1. CDR1 is SGHDT and CDR2 is YYEEEE in the germline V gene. Unmatched junction bases numbered 17, after V lost 10 bases and J lost 11 bases. The CDR3 sequence is 13 residues long. CDR3 bases: TGTGCCTCTATCCCTCGGTCCAGGGGGGAGGCTTTCTTT. Its protein product is CASIPRSRGEAFF.

This rearrangement joins TRBV21-1 to TRBJ2-7; no check of the table's D call, TRBD1, against the DNA was made. TRBV21-1 is a pseudogene. This CDR3 region has 16 residues. This chain's CDR3 is CASSIPPGTGLHEQYF. The CDR3 bases are TGTGCCAGCAGCATCCCGCCCGGGACAGGGTTGCACGAGCAGTACTTC.

In this sample, this clone turned up once. V is TRBV28 and J is TRBJ1-5; D may be TRBD1 (5 bases). The CDR3 has 16 amino acids. V was cut by 3 bases and J by 0 bases, with 12 bases left in between. Germline values: CDR1 MDHEN, CDR2 SYDVKM. The DNA of the CDR3 is TGTGCCAGCAGTTTTCCAGGGACTCATAGCAATCAGCCCCAGCATTTT. Translation: CASSFPGTHSNQPQHF. The complete variable domain, with remaining parts taken from reference TRBV28 and TRBJ1-5, reads DVKVTQSSRYLVKRTGEKVFLECVQDMDHENMFWYRQDPGLGLRLIYFSYDVKMKEKGDIPEGYSVSREKKERFSLILESASTNQTSMYLCASSFPGTHSNQPQHFGDGTRLSIL.

The chain has TRBV28 and TRBJ1-2, with TRBD1 identical over 8 bases. The CDR3 is made up of 16 amino acids. Trimming removed 4 bases from V and 3 bases from J; junction bases left unmatched: 10. From germline, CDR1 is MDHEN and CDR2 SYDVKM. The CDR3 spells CASSSPNTGGDYGYTF. In DNA, the CDR3 is TGTGCCAGCAGTTCCCCAAATACAGGGGGAGACTATGGCTACACCTTC.

V and J are TRBV3-1 (or the pseudogene TRBV3-2) and TRBJ2-5, with 7 bases identical to TRBD2. J gave up 1 base and V 1 base, and 0 bases lay outside the gene matches. Germline V gene lookup returns CDR1 LGHDT and CDR2 YNNKEL (reference sequence). This CDR3 comprises 14 residues. As DNA, the CDR3 is TGTGCCAGCAGCCAAGCTAGCGGCCAAGAGACCCAGTACTTC. Amino acid sequence: CASSQASGQETQYF.

This chain connects TRBV19 to TRBJ2-1; 9 positions agree with TRBD1. From germline, CDR1 is LNHDA and CDR2 SQIVND (reference sequence). The CDR3 is 17 amino acids. V was pared by 1 base and J by 4 bases, with 8 bases of the junction left unmatched. The CDR3 bases are TGTGCCAGTAGTATAGGATTCGGGACAGGGCGATACAATGAGCAGTTCTTC. Translating gives CASSIGFGTGRYNEQFF.

V and J are TRBV3-1 (or the pseudogene TRBV3-2) and TRBJ2-1; 7 nucleotides agree with TRBD2. Looked up from germline, CDR1 is LGHDT and CDR2 is YNNKEL (reference sequence). The CDR3 contains 11 residues. The V and J ends lost 6 bases and 9 bases, in that order; junction bases with no gene match: 2. CDR3 region: CASRERGEQFF. The CDR3 DNA reads TGTGCCAGCAGAGAGCGGGGTGAGCAGTTCTTC.

The chain employs TRBV30 and TRBJ1-1; TRBD1 matches at 9 bases. The germline V gene has CDR1 GTSNPN and CDR2 SVGIG (reference sequence). V dropped 5 bases and J dropped 3; count of bases not matched to a gene: 4. The CDR3 length is 13 residues. DNA for the CDR3: TGTGCCTGGGGCCGACAGGGGGACACTGAAGCTTTCTTT. Translation gives CAWGRQGDTEAFF.

This chain joins TRBV12-3 or TRBV12-4 and TRBJ1-1; D is uncertain. The CDR3 runs 12 residues. Trimming cost V 9 bases and J 0 bases, with 8 bases left between them. The CDR3 sequence: CASQRVNTEAFF. The CDR3 coding sequence is TGTGCCAGTCAACGGGTGAACACTGAAGCTTTCTTT.

On this clone: Other DNA sequences in this specimen translate into the identical CDR3. The CDR3 DNA reads as TGTGCCAGCAGTGAAACCCCTAGCGGGGGTACAGATACGCAGTATTTT. Amino acid sequence: CASSETPSGGTDTQYF. The chain employs TRBV6-1 and TRBJ2-3; 10 nucleotides match TRBD2. From germline, CDR1 is MNHNS and CDR2 SASEGT. J was trimmed by 3 bases and V by 2 bases; bases with no gene match: 5. The CDR3 has 16 residues.

This clone was seen a handful of times. The V gene is TRBV6-1, the J gene TRBJ1-6; D is possibly TRBD1 (6 bases). The germline V gene has CDR1 MNHNS and CDR2 SASEGT. This CDR3 comprises 15 residues. Trimming took 3 bases from V and 8 from J, leaving 14 bases between them. CDR3 DNA sequence: TGTGCCAGCAGTGATTTATTACAGGGCGATTCACCCCTCCACTTT. Amino acid sequence: CASSDLLQGDSPLHF.

The chain combines TRBV2 with TRBJ1-6, with unresolved D. CDR3 length equals 14 residues. In germline, CDR1 is SNHLY, CDR2 FYNNEI. V gave up 5 bases and J gave up 6 bases, with 11 bases separating them. Here the CDR3 reads CASSLGTSNSPLHF. In DNA form, the CDR3 reads TGTGCCAGCAGTTTAGGCACTAGTAATTCACCCCTCCACTTT.

The V gene is TRBV18, the J gene TRBJ1-3; D is undetermined. Trimming stripped 4 bases from V and 3 bases from J, with 13 bases between. This CDR3 is built from 15 residues. Germline V lookup: CDR1 KGHSH, CDR2 LQKENI. CDR3 in DNA: TGTGCCAGCTCACGCACCGGGAGTGGTGGAAACACCATATATTTT. Protein sequence: CASSRTGSGGNTIYF.

The genes are TRBV7-2 and TRBJ2-7; 8 bases agree with TRBD2. The CDR3 is 14 residues long. Per the germline V gene, CDR1 is SGHTA and CDR2 is FQGNSA. V lost 1 base to trimming and J lost 2 bases; unmatched junction nucleotides: 1. In DNA, the CDR3 is TGTGCCAGCAGCTTAGACGGGGGGGCCTACGAGCAGTACTTC. Amino acid sequence: CASSLDGGAYEQYF.

The chain has TRBV11-3 and TRBJ1-3, with a tentative D call TRBD1 (5 bases). The CDR3 spans 16 residues. Germline V gene data show CDR1 as SGHNT and CDR2 as YENEEA. V lost 5 bases and J lost 0, with 14 bases in between. In nucleotides, the CDR3 is TGTGCCAGCAGCCCACTGGGGGGGAGCTCTGGAAACACCATATATTTT. Translation gives CASSPLGGSSGNTIYF. Full variable domain (outside the CDR3, taken from reference TRBV11-3 and TRBJ1-3): EAGVVQSPRYKIIEKKQPVAFWCNPISGHNTLYWYLQNLGQGPELLIRYENEEAVDDSQLPKDRFSAERLKGVDSTLKIQPAELGDSAVYLCASSPLGGSSGNTIYFGEGSWLTVV.

A few counts support this clone. V usage is TRBV30 and J usage is TRBJ2-2; no definite D call. CDR1 and CDR2 from the germline V gene are GTSNPN and SVGIG (reference sequence). The CDR3 has 12 residues. V was cut by 2 bases and J by 7 bases, with 8 bases left in between. CDR3 sequence: CAWSRSGGELFF. DNA of the CDR3: TGTGCCTGGAGTAGGAGTGGCGGGGAGCTGTTTTTT.

The V call is TRBV20-1, the J call TRBJ1-2; D ambiguous. This CDR3 is 13 amino acids long. Deletions cut 3 bases from V and 4 bases from J, with 12 bases between. Germline values: CDR1 DFQATT, CDR2 SNEGSKA (reference sequence). This CDR3 reads CSASTESGYGYTF. CDR3 sequence (DNA): TGCAGTGCTAGTACGGAGTCGGGCTATGGCTACACCTTC.

V usage is TRBV5-1 and J usage is TRBJ2-7, with TRBD2 identical over 14 bases. With V trimmed by 4 bases and J by 5 bases, 8 bases remained unmatched. The CDR3 spans 16 residues. Germline CDR1 SGHRS, CDR2 YFSETQ. CDR3 residues: CASSPLGLAGGNEQYF. The CDR3 bases are TGCGCCAGCAGCCCCTTAGGACTAGCGGGGGGTAACGAGCAGTACTTC.

CDR3 loop: CASSASSGATNEKLFF. For the CDR3, the DNA is TGTGCCAGCAGCGCGAGCTCCGGGGCAACTAATGAAAAACTGTTTTTT. V and J are TRBV9 and TRBJ1-4, with no clear D. The V gene lost 3 bases and the J gene lost 0 bases, with 12 bases spanning the gap. Germline lookup yields CDR1 SGDLS and CDR2 YYNGEE. The CDR3 is made up of 16 amino acids.

The rearrangement joins TRBV28 to TRBJ1-5; TRBD1 matches at 12 bases. J gave up 5 bases and V 3 bases, and 5 bases lay outside the gene matches. This CDR3 is 16 amino acids long. Germline assignment: CDR1 MDHEN and CDR2 SYDVKM. The CDR3 DNA reads TGTGCCAGCAGTTTCGGGACAGGGGGCTATCATCAGCCCCAGCATTTT. Translated, it gives CASSFGTGGYHQPQHF.

This sequence joins TRBV7-3 and TRBJ2-1; TRBD2 agrees at 8 bases. V dropped 3 bases and J dropped 1; count of bases not matched to a gene: 2. The CDR3 consists of 15 residues. Germline-derived CDR1 and CDR2 are SGHTA and FQGTGA. The DNA of the CDR3 is TGTGCCAGCAGCTTGCAGCGGGGGTCCTACAATGAGCAGTTCTTC. Amino acid sequence: CASSLQRGSYNEQFF.

The V gene is TRBV11-2, the J gene TRBJ1-2; unclear D gene. Germline loops: CDR1 SGHAT, CDR2 FQNNGV. This CDR3 has 13 residues. V was cut by 4 bases and J by 7 bases, with 13 bases left in between. Written as DNA, the CDR3 is TGTGCCAGCAGCTACGCGGGCGCGGGTGGCTACACCTTC. Its protein is CASSYAGAGGYTF.